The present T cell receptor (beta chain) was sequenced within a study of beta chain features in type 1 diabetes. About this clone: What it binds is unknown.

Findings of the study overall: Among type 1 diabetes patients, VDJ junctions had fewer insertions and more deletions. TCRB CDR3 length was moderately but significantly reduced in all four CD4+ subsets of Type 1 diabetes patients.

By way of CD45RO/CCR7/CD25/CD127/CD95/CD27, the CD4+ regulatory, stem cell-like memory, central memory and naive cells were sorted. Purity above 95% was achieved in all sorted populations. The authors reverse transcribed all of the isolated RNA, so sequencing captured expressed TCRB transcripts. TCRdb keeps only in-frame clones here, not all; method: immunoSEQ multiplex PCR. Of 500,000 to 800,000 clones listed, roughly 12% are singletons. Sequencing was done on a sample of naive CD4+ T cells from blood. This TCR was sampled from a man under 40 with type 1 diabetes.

The CDR3 bases are TGCGCCAGCAGCTTGGTCGCTTTGTACAATGAGCAGTTCTTC. The encoded protein is CASSLVALYNEQFF. This chain uses TRBV5-1 with TRBJ2-1; D is unresolved. CDR1 is SGHRS and CDR2 is YFSETQ in the germline V gene. The CDR3 covers 14 residues. Trimming left V 0 bases short and J 4 bases short, with 8 bases between.